This T cell receptor (beta chain) derives from a study of T cell responses to AZD1222 COVID-19 vaccine. CDR1 is MDHEN and CDR2 is SYDVKM in the germline V gene. V was clipped by 4 bases and J by 8 bases, with 17 bases between them. This CDR3 is 15 amino acids long. Profiling relied on immunoSEQ multiplex PCR, and the TCRdb table lists in-frame clones only, not all of them. The sample carries fewer than 200,000 clones, 88% recorded once. Samples with a second dose at about 4 or about 12 weeks were pooled together. The material was peripheral blood, obtained 28 days after the second AZD1222 dose. This TCR came from an adult who received the AZD1222 COVID-19 vaccine. The V call is TRBV28, the J call TRBJ1-4, with a tentative D call TRBD1 (6 bases). Here the CDR3 reads CASSSPDSRGEKLFF. DNA of the CDR3: TGTGCCAGCAGTTCACCGGACAGTCGAGGCGAAAAACTGTTTTTT.